This T cell receptor (beta chain) was sequenced during a study of shared clonotypes between healthy human individuals. V lost 9 bases to trimming and J lost 10 bases, with 21 bases between them. Looked up from germline, CDR1 is MNHEY and CDR2 is SMNVEV (reference sequence). The CDR3 loop spans 14 amino acids. Recent vaccinations or acute infections were absent in the healthy HIV-negative adult donors. CD8 memory merged CD45RO+ cells and CCR7-negative CD45RA+ TemRA cells into one population. Some clones are missing from TCRdb's copy, which holds only in-frame ones; the method was immunoSEQ multiplex PCR. The sample lists approximately 710,000 clones; around 90% were seen once.

Sequenced material: memory CD8+ T cells from PBMCs. Subset meaning: CD45RO+ cells pooled with CCR7-negative TemRA cells. This TCR was recovered from a man between 18 and 29 years old in good health. Some clones in this sample may be carry-over from other donors' samples. The chain is built from TRBV27 and TRBJ2-2, with a tentative D call TRBD2 (6 bases). The CDR3 nucleotides are TGTGCCAGTGCGGGGCTAGCGTATCAAGAGGAGCTGTTTTTT. This codes for CASAGLAYQEELFF.